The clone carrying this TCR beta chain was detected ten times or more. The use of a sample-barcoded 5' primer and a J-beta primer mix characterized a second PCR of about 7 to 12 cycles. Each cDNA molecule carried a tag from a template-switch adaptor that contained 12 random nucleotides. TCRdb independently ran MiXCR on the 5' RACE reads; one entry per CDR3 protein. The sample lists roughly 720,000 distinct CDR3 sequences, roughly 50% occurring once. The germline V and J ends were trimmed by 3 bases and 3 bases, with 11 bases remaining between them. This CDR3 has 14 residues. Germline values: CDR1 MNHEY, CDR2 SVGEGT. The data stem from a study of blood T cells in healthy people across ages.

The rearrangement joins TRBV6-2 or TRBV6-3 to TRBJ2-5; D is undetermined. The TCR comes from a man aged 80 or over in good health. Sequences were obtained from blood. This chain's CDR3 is CASSYGGLEETQYF. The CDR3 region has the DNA TGTGCCAGCAGTTATGGCGGTTTGGAAGAGACCCAGTACTTC.